One sample yielded the 25 T cell receptor beta chains listed below, sequenced in a study of early T cells in non-severe SARS-CoV-2 infection. From the 5' RACE reads, TCRdb called clonotypes with MiXCR, one entry per CDR3 protein. This sample has some 80,000 distinct CDR3 sequences, with around 12% found just once. This specimen was whole blood, taken at baseline. The receptors stem from an adult who was a healthcare worker with PCR-confirmed SARS-CoV-2 infection or an uninfected control (not recorded which). The donor label of this sample is uncertain.

The chain has TRBV2 and TRBJ1-1; no reliable D call. Germline CDR1 SNHLY, CDR2 FYNNEI. This CDR3 has 14 amino acids. V lost 6 bases, J lost 4 bases, and 15 bases lay in between. CDR3 sequence reads: CASSLTELSTEAFF. CDR3 nucleotides: TGTGCCAGCAGCCTCACTGAATTGAGCACTGAAGCTTTCTTT.

This clonotype was found a few times. The chain employs TRBV20-1 and TRBJ1-1, with 7 bases lining up with TRBD1. J gave up 3 bases and V 6 bases, and 4 bases lay outside the gene matches. The CDR3 totals 12 residues. CDR1 DFQATT and CDR2 SNEGSKA come from the germline V gene (reference sequence). The CDR3 coding sequence is TGCAGTGCGAGACAGGGCGACACTGAAGCTTTCTTT. As protein: CSARQGDTEAFF.

There are many counts of this clonotype. The chain uses TRBV6-6 and TRBJ2-1; D ambiguous. The CDR3 is made up of 12 amino acids. From germline, CDR1 is MNHNY and CDR2 SVGAGI (reference sequence). V dropped 7 bases and J dropped 3 bases, with 7 bases sitting between them. In DNA form, the CDR3 reads TGTGCCAGCACCTTGGACTACAATGAGCAGTTCTTC. Encoded protein: CASTLDYNEQFF.

This clonotype was counted only a few times. The chain employs TRBV7-6 and TRBJ2-7; D perhaps matches TRBD1 (6 bases). In germline, CDR1 is SGHVS, CDR2 FNYEAQ. The CDR3 loop spans 13 amino acids. Deletions cut 4 bases from V and 7 bases from J, with 14 bases between. The CDR3 spells CASSSAGAREQYF. In nucleotides, the CDR3 is TGTGCCAGCAGCTCCGCAGGGGCGAGGGAGCAGTACTTC.

This clonotype turned up a few times. The chain carries TRBV4-2 and TRBJ1-1; D unresolved. The CDR3 is 17 residues long. The germline CDR1 and CDR2 sequences are LGHNA and YNFKEQ. The V and J ends lost 0 bases and 0 bases respectively, with 14 bases between them. DNA of the CDR3: TGTGCCAGCAGCCAAGATACGGCGGAGTTCATGAACACTGAAGCTTTCTTT. The encoded protein is CASSQDTAEFMNTEAFF.

V gene TRBV20-1 combines with J gene TRBJ2-1; 10 bases line up with TRBD2. The germline gives CDR1 DFQATT, CDR2 SNEGSKA (reference sequence). V lost 6 bases to trimming and J lost 7 bases; unmatched junction nucleotides: 12. The CDR3 is 15 amino acids. The CDR3 DNA follows: TGCAGTGCCCATCATCTAGCGGGAGTCGCAAATGAGCAGTTCTTC. It specifies CSAHHLAGVANEQFF.

At least ten counts were recorded for this clonotype. The chain joins TRBV2 to TRBJ2-5, with 7 positions matching TRBD1. The CDR3 contains 15 residues. The germline V gene has CDR1 SNHLY and CDR2 FYNNEI. The junction had 14 bases not matched to a gene; V was cut back by 6 bases and J by 7 bases. As DNA, the CDR3 is TGTGCCAGCAGCCGACAGGGCCCAGAAGGGGGGACCCAGTACTTC. Its protein product is CASSRQGPEGGTQYF.

This clonotype was seen a few times. The chain links TRBV7-6 to TRBJ2-7; D ambiguous. Germline CDR1 reads SGHVS; CDR2 reads FNYEAQ. Trimming took off 5 bases at V and 2 bases at J, with 10 bases between the two ends. The CDR3 length is 13 residues. CDR3 region: CASSPAMAYEQYF. As DNA, the CDR3 is TGTGCCAGCAGCCCCGCGATGGCCTACGAGCAGTACTTC.

The table lists this clonotype with a few counts. The chain uses TRBV24-1 and TRBJ2-2; TRBD2 is a possible D gene (6 bases). CDR3 length: 13 residues. V lost 9 bases and J 6 bases, leaving 13 bases between the germline ends. Germline V gives CDR1 KGHDR, CDR2 SFDVKD. Written as DNA, the CDR3 is TGTGCCACCGGGTCCAGGGAGGCCGGGGAGCTGTTTTTT. Amino acid sequence: CATGSREAGELFF.

The V gene is TRBV28, the J gene TRBJ2-5; TRBD2 matches at 7 bases. Trimming cost V 5 bases and J 5 bases; bases outside gene matches: 5. CDR3 length equals 13 residues. Per the germline V gene, CDR1 is MDHEN and CDR2 is SYDVKM. DNA for the CDR3: TGTGCCAGCAGTGAACTAGCGCCGGAGACCCAGTACTTC. As protein: CASSELAPETQYF.

As DNA, the CDR3 is TGTGCCATCACTCGAGGGGCAGGAGAAAAACTGTTTTTT. Translation gives CAITRGAGEKLFF. The chain employs TRBV10-3 and TRBJ1-4; the D gene is possibly TRBD1 (5 bases). The CDR3 covers 13 residues. The V end lost 7 bases, the J end lost 8 bases, and 14 bases lay between the germline ends. CDR1 is ENHRY, CDR2 SYGVKD, per germline.

Only a few counts were recorded for this clonotype. This chain connects TRBV14 to TRBJ2-7; TRBD1 aligns across 8 bases. CDR3 length: 15 residues. Trimming at V came to 2 bases and at J to 5 bases, leaving 8 bases not matched to a gene. CDR1 is SGHDN, CDR2 FVKESK, per germline. CDR3 residues: CASSQLRTGLDEQYF. The DNA of the CDR3 is TGTGCCAGCAGCCAACTTAGGACAGGGCTGGACGAGCAGTACTTC.

This clonotype was counted between two and nine times. The chain carries TRBV19 and TRBJ2-7, with D possibly being TRBD1 (5 bases). The CDR3 loop spans 14 amino acids. CDR1 and CDR2 from the germline V gene are LNHDA and SQIVND (reference sequence). The V gene lost 2 bases and the J gene lost 2 bases, with 10 bases spanning the gap. The CDR3 DNA is TGTGCCAGTAGTATAAGCTGGGGCCCCTACGAGCAGTACTTC. Amino acids: CASSISWGPYEQYF. Looking up the rest from reference TRBV19 and TRBJ2-7 gives the full variable domain: DGGITQSPKYLFRKEGQNVTLSCEQNLNHDAMYWYRQDPGQGLRLIYYSQIVNDFQKGDIAEGYSVSREKKESFPLTVTSAQKNPTAFYLCASSISWGPYEQYFGPGTRLTVT.

This clonotype was counted only a few times. This chain joins TRBV11-2 and TRBJ2-2, with unresolved D. Between the trimmed V and J ends, which lost 4 bases and 5 bases, there was a span of 17 bases. The CDR3 totals 16 residues. Germline CDR1 SGHAT, CDR2 FQNNGV. Here the CDR3 reads CASSSNRLLRTGELFF. The CDR3 DNA follows: TGTGCCAGCAGCTCAAATCGGTTACTACGAACCGGGGAGCTGTTTTTT.

The chain has TRBV11-2 and TRBJ2-3, with TRBD2 identical over 12 bases. Germline V gene sequence: CDR1 SGHAT, CDR2 FQNNGV. The V and J ends lost 1 base and 2 bases, in that order; junction bases with no gene match: 1. The CDR3 length is 16 residues. CDR3 bases: TGTGCCAGCAGCTTAGGACTAGCGGGGGTCACAGATACGCAGTATTTT. Encoded protein: CASSLGLAGVTDTQYF.

In its sample, this clonotype was seen a few times. CDR3 sequence reads: CASSRAGPASSYNEQFF. The CDR3 coding sequence is TGTGCCAGCAGCCGTGCCGGACCGGCGAGCTCCTACAATGAGCAGTTCTTC. The rearrangement uses TRBV7-9 and TRBJ2-1; D is undetermined. This CDR3 has 17 residues. The V gene's germline CDR1 is SEHNR and CDR2 FQNEAQ (reference sequence). V lost 5 bases, J lost 0 bases, and 17 bases lay in between.

This clonotype was counted many times. The chain is built from TRBV14 and TRBJ2-3; 12 positions match TRBD2. Germline CDR1 reads SGHDN; CDR2 reads FVKESK. The CDR3 spans 18 residues. J gave up 4 bases and V 0 bases, and 8 bases lay outside the gene matches. This CDR3 is CASSQDIGLAGMADTQYF. CDR3 DNA: TGTGCCAGCAGCCAAGACATCGGACTAGCGGGGATGGCAGATACGCAGTATTTT. Full variable domain (outside the CDR3, taken from reference TRBV14 and TRBJ2-3): EAGVTQFPSHSVIEKGQTVTLRCDPISGHDNLYWYRRVMGKEIKFLLHFVKESKQDESGMPNNRFLAERTGGTYSTLKVQPAELEDSGVYFCASSQDIGLAGMADTQYFGPGTRLTVL.

In this sample, this clonotype turned up a few times. The chain employs TRBV20-1 and TRBJ2-5; D uncertain. V gave up 3 bases and J gave up 5 bases, with 13 bases separating them. The germline V gene has CDR1 DFQATT and CDR2 SNEGSKA (reference sequence). The CDR3 contains 13 residues. The CDR3 sequence: CSARAGSVETQYF. The CDR3 DNA is TGCAGTGCTAGGGCTGGCAGTGTCGAGACCCAGTACTTC.

The J gene is TRBJ1-1, the V gene TRBV12-5; D gene uncertain. The V and J ends lost 6 bases and 3 bases respectively, with 11 bases between them. Per the germline V gene, CDR1 is LGHNT and CDR2 is FRNRAP. This CDR3 is built from 13 residues. In DNA, the CDR3 is TGTGCTAGTGGGCTGGAGTTGGACACTGAAGCTTTCTTT. Its protein product is CASGLELDTEAFF.

In its sample, this clonotype was seen a few times. CDR3 DNA: TGCAGTGCTAGAGCCGGGACAGGGCCGGCTTTCTTT. It specifies CSARAGTGPAFF. The chain links TRBV20-1 to TRBJ1-1; 9 bases map to TRBD1. The CDR3 length is 12 residues. Germline CDR1 reads DFQATT; CDR2 reads SNEGSKA (reference sequence). J gave up 11 bases and V 1 base, and 5 bases lay outside the gene matches.

A few counts support this clonotype. The rearrangement uses TRBV5-6 and TRBJ1-1; 7 bases line up with TRBD1. The CDR3 spans 15 residues. From germline, CDR1 is SGHDT and CDR2 YYEEEE. Unmatched junction bases numbered 7, after V lost 4 bases and J lost 1 base. The CDR3 coding sequence is TGTGCCAGCAGCCCCCGTGACAGGGCGAACACTGAAGCTTTCTTT. Residues: CASSPRDRANTEAFF.

In this sample, this clonotype turned up a few times. The chain couples TRBV7-9 to TRBJ2-5; D uncertain. V gave up 10 bases and J gave up 4 bases, with 16 bases separating them. The CDR3 has 13 amino acids. Germline CDR1 reads SEHNR; CDR2 reads FQNEAQ (reference sequence). DNA of the CDR3: TGTGCCATGGGGAACTCCTTCGGAGAGACCCAGTACTTC. As protein: CAMGNSFGETQYF.

This clonotype was found a few times. The genes are TRBV7-2 and TRBJ2-7; D is possibly TRBD2 (5 bases). This CDR3 comprises 14 residues. The germline gives CDR1 SGHTA, CDR2 FQGNSA. With 5 bases removed from V and 4 bases from J, the gap between germline ends came to 15 bases. Written as DNA, the CDR3 is TGTGCCAGCAGCCTCTCTAGGACTGGGTACGAGCAGTACTTC. Its translation: CASSLSRTGYEQYF.

The chain carries TRBV18 and TRBJ1-5; no clear D. Trimming left V 3 bases short and J 6 bases short, with 12 bases between. The CDR3 length is 14 residues. Germline V gene lookup returns CDR1 KGHSH and CDR2 LQKENI. The CDR3 spells CASSPGGIGQPQHF. Here the CDR3 DNA reads TGTGCCAGCTCACCGGGAGGGATAGGTCAGCCCCAGCATTTT.

The chain links TRBV11-2 to TRBJ2-7; D is undetermined. Germline CDR1 SGHAT, CDR2 FQNNGV. The CDR3 is 13 amino acids. Trimming removed 4 bases at V and 2 bases at J, with 9 bases between. The DNA for the CDR3 is TGTGCCAGCAGCTCTAGGGTCCCCTACGAGCAGTACTTC. Its protein is CASSSRVPYEQYF.